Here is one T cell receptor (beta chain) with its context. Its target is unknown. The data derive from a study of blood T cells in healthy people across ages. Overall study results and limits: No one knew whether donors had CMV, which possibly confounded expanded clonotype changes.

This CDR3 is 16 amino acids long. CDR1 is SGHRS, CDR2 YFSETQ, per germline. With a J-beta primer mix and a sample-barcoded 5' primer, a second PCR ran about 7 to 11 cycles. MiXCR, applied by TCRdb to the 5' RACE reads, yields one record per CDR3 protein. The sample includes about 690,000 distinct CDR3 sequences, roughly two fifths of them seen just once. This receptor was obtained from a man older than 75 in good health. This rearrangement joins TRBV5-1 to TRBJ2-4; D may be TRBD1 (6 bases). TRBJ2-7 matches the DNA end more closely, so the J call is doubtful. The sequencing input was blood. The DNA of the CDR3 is TGCGCCAGCAGCCCAACTGGGCCAGGGGTGACCTACGAGCAGTACTTC. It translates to CASSPTGPGVTYEQYF.